This record covers a single TCR beta chain. Its antigen remains unknown. CDR3 size: 14 residues. Germline V gene sequence: CDR1 SGHRS, CDR2 YFSETQ. The V end was cut by 2 bases, the J end by 6 bases, with 14 bases between. This sample was included in a study of cytomegalovirus exposure and HLA in healthy donors. Study as a whole: Previous work identified 117 million unique TCR beta sequences from 150 million to 200 million T cells.

Study-wide points: According to reports, the classifier identified cytomegalovirus status with high specificity and sensitivity.

Primers: 60 Vbeta forward and 13 Jbeta reverse. TCRdb's table, derived via immunoSEQ multiplex PCR, lists solely in-frame clones and lacks some. The repertoire holds fewer than 150,000 clones, with over 75% as singletons. The TCR was taken from a man aged 30 to 39 in good health and CMV-seronegative. The chain carries TRBV5-1 and TRBJ1-2; D may be TRBD1 (5 bases). Sequencing was performed on PBMCs. The DNA for the CDR3 is TGCGCCAGCAGCTTAACTCAGGGTGGCGATGGCTACACCTTC. The encoded protein is CASSLTQGGDGYTF.